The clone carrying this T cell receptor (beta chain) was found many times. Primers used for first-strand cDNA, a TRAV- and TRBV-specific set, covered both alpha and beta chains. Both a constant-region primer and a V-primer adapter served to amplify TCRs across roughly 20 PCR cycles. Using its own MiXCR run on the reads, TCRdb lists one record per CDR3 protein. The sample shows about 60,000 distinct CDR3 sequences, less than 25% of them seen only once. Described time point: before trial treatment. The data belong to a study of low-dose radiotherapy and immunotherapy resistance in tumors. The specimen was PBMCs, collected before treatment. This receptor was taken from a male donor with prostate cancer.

The CDR3 region has the DNA TGTGCCAGCAGCGCAACAGGGGGCGCGGCCGGGGAGCTGTTTTTT. Translation: CASSATGGAAGELFF. The rearrangement joins TRBV9 to TRBJ2-2; 9 nucleotides agree with TRBD1. The germline V gene encodes CDR1 SGDLS and CDR2 YYNGEE. This CDR3 comprises 15 residues. With 3 bases clipped from V and 6 bases from J, the junction kept 6 bases outside the gene matches.